This is a list of T cell receptor beta chains from one sample in a study of T cell repertoires in cytomegalovirus infection. Antigens of these TCRs are unknown. Via MiXCR, TCRdb re-called the reads, giving one row per CDR3 protein. The sample consists of hundreds of thousands of distinct CDR3 sequences, roughly 34% of them appearing once. The material was cultured PBMCs, obtained from culture after CMV antigen stimulation. These TCRs come from a human donor in good health (CMV status not recorded). Some clones in this sample may be carry-over from other donors' samples. Each CDR3 is given with its conserved first and last residue. Each record gives: V gene, D gene, CDR3 length, J gene, clone size, CDR3 protein, CDR3 DNA. D genes are given only for firm matches. Clone size is not always given. Where it is, it says once, few, many or a class for expanded clones.

V: TRBV11-3; D: .; length: 22; J: TRBJ2-3; size: few; CDR3: CASPLPETRQGQDTDIADTQYF; DNA: TGTGCCAGCCCCTTACCGGAAACCCGGCAGGGGCAGGACACGGACATTGCAGATACGCAGTATTTT
V: TRBV7-2; D: .; length: 13; J: TRBJ2-1; size: many; CDR3: CASSFGRYNEQFF; DNA: TGTGCCAGCAGCTTTGGACGGTACAATGAGCAGTTCTTC
V: TRBV28; D: TRBD1; length: 15; J: TRBJ2-1; size: many; CDR3: CASSTQGSTLNEQFF; DNA: TGTGCCAGCAGTACACAGGGGTCCACGCTCAATGAGCAGTTCTTC
V: TRBV12-5; D: .; length: 16; J: TRBJ2-7; size: .; CDR3: CASGLRSMGEWFQQYF; DNA: TGTGCTAGTGGACTTCGATCTATGGGGGAGTGGTTCCAGCAGTACTTC
V: TRBV27; D: TRBD2; length: 18; J: TRBJ2-5; size: few; CDR3: CASSLSPSGRAGVETQYF; DNA: TGTGCCAGCAGTTTATCCCCTAGCGGGAGGGCCGGGGTAGAGACCCAGTACTTC
V: TRBV5-1; D: .; length: 15; J: TRBJ2-2; size: few; CDR3: CASSPDSLLVGELFF; DNA: TGCGCCAGCAGCCCGGACAGCCTCCTGGTTGGGGAGCTGTTTTTT
V: TRBV7-9; D: .; length: 14; J: TRBJ1-1; size: .; CDR3: CASSLAPGGVGAFF; DNA: TGTGCCAGCAGCTTAGCCCCGGGGGGCGTCGGTGCTTTCTTT
V: TRBV4-1; D: TRBD2; length: 17; J: TRBJ2-1; size: .; CDR3: CASSQVSAGGRYNEQFF; DNA: TGCGCCAGCAGCCAAGTGTCGGCGGGAGGGCGGTACAATGAGCAGTTCTTC
V: TRBV4-1; D: .; length: 17; J: TRBJ1-5; size: .; CDR3: CASSQGAGQPLNQPQHF; DNA: TGCGCCAGCAGCCAAGGGGCTGGGCAGCCTCTAAATCAGCCCCAGCATTTT
V: TRBV4-1; D: TRBD2; length: 17; J: TRBJ2-1; size: few; CDR3: CASTESRGGRAWNEQFF; DNA: TGCGCCAGCACGGAATCTCGAGGCGGGAGGGCCTGGAATGAGCAGTTCTTC
V: TRBV10-3; D: .; length: 16; J: TRBJ2-7; size: .; CDR3: CAISESKVSHSYEQYF; DNA: TGTGCCATCAGTGAGTCGAAGGTCAGCCATTCCTACGAGCAGTACTTC
V: TRBV11-3; D: TRBD2; length: 18; J: TRBJ2-5; size: few; CDR3: CASSLDGALAGDGETQYF; DNA: TGTGCCAGCAGCTTAGATGGGGCCCTAGCGGGAGATGGTGAGACCCAGTACTTC
V: TRBV12-3/TRBV12-4; D: TRBD1; length: 15; J: TRBJ1-5; size: few; CDR3: CASSFTGGFNQPQHF; DNA: TGTGCCAGCAGTTTCACAGGGGGGTTTAATCAGCCCCAGCATTTT
V: TRBV28; D: .; length: 13; J: TRBJ2-4; size: .; CDR3: CASSLQGLGIQYF; DNA: TGTGCCAGCAGTTTACAGGGGTTGGGCATTCAGTACTTC
V: TRBV12-3/TRBV12-4; D: TRBD2; length: 15; J: TRBJ2-1; size: .; CDR3: CASIKGLAGLNEQFF; DNA: TGTGCCAGCATCAAAGGCCTAGCGGGATTAAATGAGCAGTTCTTC